This T cell receptor beta chain is from a study of vaccination effects on CD4 cells after COVID-19. Ahead of sequencing, the ViraFEST assay grew antigen-specific CD4+ T cells using viral peptide pools. On roughly day 9 of culture, CD4+ T cells were separated out. Having tested negative for nucleocapsid antibodies, the vaccine recipients showed no prior SARS-CoV-2 infection. On days 3 and 7, fresh IL-2 medium replaced half the medium. Note on this clone: Its antigen is currently unknown.

General observations from the study: After vaccination, at late timepoints, clones induced by infection and by vaccine contracted markedly. The study had few convalescent patients and no early post-infection timepoints.

Here immunoSEQ multiplex PCR was the method, and the copy in TCRdb shows in-frame clones only, minus some. This sample has 65,000 to 90,000 clones; around 79% occur once, and the top ten carry over 2.5%. The germline V gene has CDR1 SGHRS and CDR2 YFSETQ. This CDR3 is built from 15 residues. V shed 0 bases and J shed 7 bases, with 11 bases lying between them. This sample comprised CD4+ T cells from PBMCs cultured with HCoV-NL63 spike peptides, obtained before COVID-19 vaccination. The gene calls are TRBV5-1 and TRBJ1-6, with D perhaps matching TRBD1 (6 bases). The origin of this receptor is a human donor who received a COVID-19 vaccine. The CDR3 region is CASSLVRGGNSPLHF. The CDR3 DNA follows: TGCGCCAGCAGCTTGGTCAGGGGAGGGAATTCACCCCTCCACTTT.